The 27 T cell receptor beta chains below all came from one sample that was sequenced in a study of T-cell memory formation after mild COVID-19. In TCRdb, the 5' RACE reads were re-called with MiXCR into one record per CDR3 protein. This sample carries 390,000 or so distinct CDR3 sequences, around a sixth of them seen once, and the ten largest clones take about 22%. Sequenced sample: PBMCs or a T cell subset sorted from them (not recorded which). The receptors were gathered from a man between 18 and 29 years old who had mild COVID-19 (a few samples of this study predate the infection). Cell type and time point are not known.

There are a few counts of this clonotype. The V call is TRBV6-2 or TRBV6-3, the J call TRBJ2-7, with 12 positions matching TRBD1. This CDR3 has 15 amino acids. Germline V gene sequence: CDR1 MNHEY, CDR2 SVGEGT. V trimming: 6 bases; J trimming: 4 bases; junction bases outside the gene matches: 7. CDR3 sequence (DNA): TGTGCCAGCAGGACCGGGACAGGGGGCTTATACGAGCAGTACTTC. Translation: CASRTGTGGLYEQYF.

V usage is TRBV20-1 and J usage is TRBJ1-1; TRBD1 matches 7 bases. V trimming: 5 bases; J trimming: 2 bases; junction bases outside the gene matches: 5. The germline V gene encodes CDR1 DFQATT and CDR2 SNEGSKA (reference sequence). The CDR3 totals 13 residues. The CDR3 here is CSAHRQGNTEAFF. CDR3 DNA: TGCAGTGCTCATCGACAGGGAAACACTGAAGCTTTCTTT.

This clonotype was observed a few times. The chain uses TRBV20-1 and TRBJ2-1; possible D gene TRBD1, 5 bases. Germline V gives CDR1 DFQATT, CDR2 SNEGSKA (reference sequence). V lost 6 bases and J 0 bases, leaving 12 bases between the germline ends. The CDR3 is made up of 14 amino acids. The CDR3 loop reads CSARRGTSYNEQFF. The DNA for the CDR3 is TGCAGTGCAAGAAGGGGTACCTCCTACAATGAGCAGTTCTTC.

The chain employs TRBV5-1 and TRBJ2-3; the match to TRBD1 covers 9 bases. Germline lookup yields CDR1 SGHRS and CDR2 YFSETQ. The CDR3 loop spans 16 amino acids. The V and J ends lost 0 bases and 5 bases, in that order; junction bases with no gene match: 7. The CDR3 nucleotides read TGCGCCAGCAGCTTGGCCAACAGGGGGCAAGTAGATACGCAGTATTTT. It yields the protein CASSLANRGQVDTQYF.

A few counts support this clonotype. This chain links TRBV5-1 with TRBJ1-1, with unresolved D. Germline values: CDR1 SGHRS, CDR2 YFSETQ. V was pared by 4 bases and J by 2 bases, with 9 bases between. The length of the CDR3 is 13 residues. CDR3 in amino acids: CASSPGFNTEAFF. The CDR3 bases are TGCGCCAGCAGCCCTGGGTTTAACACTGAAGCTTTCTTT.

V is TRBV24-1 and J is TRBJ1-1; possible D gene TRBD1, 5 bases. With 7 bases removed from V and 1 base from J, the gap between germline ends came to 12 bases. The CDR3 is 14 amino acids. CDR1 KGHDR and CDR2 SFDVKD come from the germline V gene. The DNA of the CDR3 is TGTGCCACCAGGGGCACCGGGGGGAACACTGAAGCTTTCTTT. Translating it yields CATRGTGGNTEAFF.

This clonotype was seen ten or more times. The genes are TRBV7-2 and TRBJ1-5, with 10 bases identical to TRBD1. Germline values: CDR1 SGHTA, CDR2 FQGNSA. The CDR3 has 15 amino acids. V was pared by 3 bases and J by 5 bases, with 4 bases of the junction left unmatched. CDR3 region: CASSLWTGGDQPQHF. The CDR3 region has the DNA TGTGCCAGCAGCTTGTGGACAGGGGGGGATCAGCCCCAGCATTTT.

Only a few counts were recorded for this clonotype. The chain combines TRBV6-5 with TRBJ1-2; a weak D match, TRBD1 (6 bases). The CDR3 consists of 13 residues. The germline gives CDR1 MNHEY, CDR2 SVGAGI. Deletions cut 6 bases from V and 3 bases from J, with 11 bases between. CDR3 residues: CASRAQGYYGYTF. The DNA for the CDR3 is TGTGCCAGCAGGGCACAGGGTTACTATGGCTACACCTTC.

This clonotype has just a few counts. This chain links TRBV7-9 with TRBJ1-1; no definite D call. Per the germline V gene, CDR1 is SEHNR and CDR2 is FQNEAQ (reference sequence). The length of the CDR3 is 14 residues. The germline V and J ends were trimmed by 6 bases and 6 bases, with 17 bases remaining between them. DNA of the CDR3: TGTGCCAGCAGTTTATGGGCGGAAGGCTCTGAAGCTTTCTTT. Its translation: CASSLWAEGSEAFF.

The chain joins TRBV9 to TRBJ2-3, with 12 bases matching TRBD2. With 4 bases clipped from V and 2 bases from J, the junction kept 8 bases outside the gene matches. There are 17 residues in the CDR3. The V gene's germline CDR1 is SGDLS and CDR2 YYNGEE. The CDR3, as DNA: TGTGCCAGCAGCCCCGACACTAGCGGGGGGATCACAGATACGCAGTATTTT. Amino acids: CASSPDTSGGITDTQYF.

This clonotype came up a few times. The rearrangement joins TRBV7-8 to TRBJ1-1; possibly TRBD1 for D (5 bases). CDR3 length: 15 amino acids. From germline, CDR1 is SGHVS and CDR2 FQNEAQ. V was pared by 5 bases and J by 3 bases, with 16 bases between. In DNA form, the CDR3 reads TGTGCCAGCAGCCCCCTGAGGGGTCCGTACACTGAAGCTTTCTTT. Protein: CASSPLRGPYTEAFF.

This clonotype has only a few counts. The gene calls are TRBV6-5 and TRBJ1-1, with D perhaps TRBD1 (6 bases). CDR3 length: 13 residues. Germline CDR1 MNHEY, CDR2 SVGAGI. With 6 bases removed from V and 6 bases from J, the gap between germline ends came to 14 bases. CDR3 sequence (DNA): TGTGCCAGCAGGGCCGGGGGGCTGCCTGAAGCTTTCTTT. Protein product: CASRAGGLPEAFF.

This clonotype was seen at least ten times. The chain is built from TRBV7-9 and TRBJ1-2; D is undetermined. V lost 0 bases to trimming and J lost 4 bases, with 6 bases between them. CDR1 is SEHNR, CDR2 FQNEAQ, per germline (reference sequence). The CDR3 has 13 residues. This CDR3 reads CASSLATVYGYTF. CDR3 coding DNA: TGTGCCAGCAGCTTAGCGACCGTCTATGGCTACACCTTC.

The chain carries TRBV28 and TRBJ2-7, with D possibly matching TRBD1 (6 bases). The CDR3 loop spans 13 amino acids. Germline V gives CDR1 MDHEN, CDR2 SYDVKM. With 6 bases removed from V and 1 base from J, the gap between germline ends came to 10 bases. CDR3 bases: TGTGCCAGCAGGAATACAGGGTCCTACGAGCAGTACGTC. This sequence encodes CASRNTGSYEQYV.

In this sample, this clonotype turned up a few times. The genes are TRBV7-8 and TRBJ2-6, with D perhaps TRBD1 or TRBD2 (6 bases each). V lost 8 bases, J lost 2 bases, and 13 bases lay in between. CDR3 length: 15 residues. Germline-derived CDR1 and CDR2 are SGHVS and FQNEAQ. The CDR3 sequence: CASHSRGPGANVLTF. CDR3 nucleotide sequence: TGTGCCAGCCACTCCCGGGGGCCTGGGGCCAACGTCCTGACTTTC.

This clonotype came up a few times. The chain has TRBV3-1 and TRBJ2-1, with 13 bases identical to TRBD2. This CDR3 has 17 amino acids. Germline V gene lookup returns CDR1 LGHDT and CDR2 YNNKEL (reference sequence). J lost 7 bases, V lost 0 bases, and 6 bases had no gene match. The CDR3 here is CASSQDLTSGGVNEQFF. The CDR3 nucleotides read TGTGCCAGCAGCCAAGACCTAACTAGCGGGGGGGTGAATGAGCAGTTCTTC.

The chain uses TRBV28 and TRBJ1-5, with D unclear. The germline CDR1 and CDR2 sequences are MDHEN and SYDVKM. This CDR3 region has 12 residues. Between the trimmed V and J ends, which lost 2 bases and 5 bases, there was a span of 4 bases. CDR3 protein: CASSLNYQPQHF. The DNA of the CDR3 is TGTGCCAGCAGTTTAAATTATCAGCCCCAGCATTTT.

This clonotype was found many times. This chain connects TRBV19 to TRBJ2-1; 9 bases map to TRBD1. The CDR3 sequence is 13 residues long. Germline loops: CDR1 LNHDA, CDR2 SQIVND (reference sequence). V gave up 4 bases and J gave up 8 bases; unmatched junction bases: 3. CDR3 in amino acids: CASSTRQGDEQFF. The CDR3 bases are TGTGCCAGTAGTACTCGACAGGGGGATGAGCAGTTCTTC.

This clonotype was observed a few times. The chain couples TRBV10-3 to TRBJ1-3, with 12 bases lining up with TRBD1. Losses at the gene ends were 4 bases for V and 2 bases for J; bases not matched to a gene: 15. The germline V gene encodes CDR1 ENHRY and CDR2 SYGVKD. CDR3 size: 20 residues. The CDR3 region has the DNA TGTGCCATCAGTGCGGGAACCGGGACAGGGGGCGCATTGGCTGGAAACACCATATATTTT. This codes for CAISAGTGTGGALAGNTIYF.

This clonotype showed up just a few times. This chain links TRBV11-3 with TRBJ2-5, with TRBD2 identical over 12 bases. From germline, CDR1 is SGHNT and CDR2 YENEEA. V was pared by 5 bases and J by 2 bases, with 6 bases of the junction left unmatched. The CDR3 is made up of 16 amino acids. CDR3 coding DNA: TGTGCCAGCAGCCAAACTAGCGGGGGGAATCAAGAGACCCAGTACTTC. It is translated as CASSQTSGGNQETQYF.

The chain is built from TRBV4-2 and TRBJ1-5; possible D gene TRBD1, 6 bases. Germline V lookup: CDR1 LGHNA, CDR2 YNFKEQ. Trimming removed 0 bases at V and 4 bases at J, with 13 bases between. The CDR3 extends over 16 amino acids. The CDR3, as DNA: TGTGCCAGCAGCCAAGACGGAGGACAGACGAATCAGCCCCAGCATTTT. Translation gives CASSQDGGQTNQPQHF.

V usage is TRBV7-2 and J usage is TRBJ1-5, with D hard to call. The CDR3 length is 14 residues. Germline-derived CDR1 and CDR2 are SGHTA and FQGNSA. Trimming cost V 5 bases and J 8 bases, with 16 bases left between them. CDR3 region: CASSQVGIREPQHF. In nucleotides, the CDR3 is TGTGCCAGCAGCCAAGTGGGAATCCGAGAGCCCCAGCATTTT.

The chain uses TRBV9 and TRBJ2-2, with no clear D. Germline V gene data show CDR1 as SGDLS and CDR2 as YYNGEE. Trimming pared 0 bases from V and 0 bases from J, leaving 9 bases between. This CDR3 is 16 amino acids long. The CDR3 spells CASSVAGAANTGELFF. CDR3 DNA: TGTGCCAGCAGCGTAGCTGGAGCCGCGAACACCGGGGAGCTGTTTTTT.

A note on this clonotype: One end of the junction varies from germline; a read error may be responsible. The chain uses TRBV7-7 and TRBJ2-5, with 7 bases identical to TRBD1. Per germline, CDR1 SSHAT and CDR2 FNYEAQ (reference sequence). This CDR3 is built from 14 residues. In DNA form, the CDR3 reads TGTGCTAGCAGCCTGACAGGGCCGGTAGAGACCCAGTACTTC. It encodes CASSLTGPVETQYF.

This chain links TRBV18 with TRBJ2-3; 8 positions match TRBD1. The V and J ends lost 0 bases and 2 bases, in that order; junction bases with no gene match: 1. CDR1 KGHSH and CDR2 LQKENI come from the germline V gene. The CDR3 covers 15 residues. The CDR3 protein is CASSPPGQATDTQYF. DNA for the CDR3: TGTGCCAGCTCACCACCGGGACAGGCCACAGATACGCAGTATTTT.

CDR3 bases: TGCGCCAGCAGCTTGGCCACACTGGGGGCAGTTGGCTACACCTTC. Protein: CASSLATLGAVGYTF. The V gene is TRBV5-1, the J gene TRBJ1-2, with D perhaps TRBD1 (6 bases). Germline-derived CDR1 and CDR2 are SGHRS and YFSETQ. This CDR3 spans 15 amino acids. V was clipped by 0 bases and J by 7 bases, with 16 bases between them.

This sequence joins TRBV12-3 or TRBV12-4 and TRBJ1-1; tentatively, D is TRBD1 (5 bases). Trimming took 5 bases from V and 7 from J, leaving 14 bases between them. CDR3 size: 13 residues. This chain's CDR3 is CASSAQGGYEAFF. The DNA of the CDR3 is TGTGCCAGCAGTGCTCAGGGAGGCTATGAAGCTTTCTTT.